These 23 T cell receptor beta chains were all obtained from the same sample, sequenced in a study of vaccination effects on CD4 cells after COVID-19. Using immunoSEQ multiplex PCR, the repertoire was profiled, and TCRdb retains in-frame clones only, with some absent. The repertoire holds more than 45,000 clones, with 65% to 80% as singletons. No antigen is known for these receptors. ViraFEST expansion of antigen-specific CD4+ T cells with viral peptide pools preceded sequencing. It was after approximately 11 days of culture that CD4+ T cells were isolated. A positive SARS-CoV-2 PCR test fell between March and December 2020. The source was CD4+ T cells from PBMCs cultured with HIV peptides, collected before COVID-19 vaccination. As to subset: HIV-1 Nef peptide pool negative control/reference culture. Receptor source: a human donor who had a prior SARS-CoV-2 infection.

This clone was counted a single time. The chain uses TRBV10-3 and TRBJ2-2, with 10 positions matching TRBD2. Looked up from germline, CDR1 is ENHRY and CDR2 is SYGVKD. Trimming at V came to 3 bases and at J to 0 bases, leaving 7 bases not matched to a gene. This CDR3 contains 18 residues. The CDR3 sequence is CAISDAGLAPPNTGELFF. In DNA form, the CDR3 reads TGTGCCATCAGTGACGCGGGACTAGCGCCACCGAACACCGGGGAGCTGTTTTTT.

Only one count was recorded for this clone. The chain combines TRBV25-1 with TRBJ2-1; TRBD1 or TRBD2 may be the D gene (5 bases each). Germline CDR1 is MGHDK and CDR2 is SYGVNS. This CDR3 is 17 amino acids long. V was pared by 4 bases and J by 5 bases, with 21 bases between. CDR3 region: CASSVGLRGETDNEQFF. As DNA, the CDR3 is TGTGCCAGCAGTGTCGGGCTTCGGGGCGAGACCGACAATGAGCAGTTCTTC.

The V gene is TRBV7-3, the J gene TRBJ2-3; 8 nucleotides line up with TRBD2. Losses at the gene ends were 4 bases for V and 5 bases for J; bases not matched to a gene: 5. The CDR3 length is 14 residues. Germline V gene sequence: CDR1 SGHTA, CDR2 FQGTGA. CDR3 coding DNA: TGTGCCAGCAGCTCGGGACTAGAGGGAGATACGCAGTATTTT. It translates to CASSSGLEGDTQYF.

The CDR3 sequence: CASSPNSGTQQETQYF. CDR3 nucleotide sequence: TGTGCCAGCAGCCCGAACTCCGGGACCCAGCAAGAGACCCAGTACTTC. The chain recombines TRBV5-4 with TRBJ2-5; D might be TRBD1 or TRBD2, each matching 5 bases. The CDR3 consists of 16 residues. Germline CDR1 is SGHNT and CDR2 is YYREEE (reference sequence). V lost 4 bases and J 2 bases, leaving 18 bases between the germline ends. Using reference TRBV5-4 and TRBJ2-5 for the parts outside the CDR3, the full variable domain is ETGVTQSPTHLIKTRGQQVTLRCSSQSGHNTVSWYQQALGQGPQFIFQYYREEENGRGNFPPRFSGLQFPNYSSELNVNALELDDSALYLCASSPNSGTQQETQYFGPGTRLLVL.

The V call is TRBV4-2, the J call TRBJ2-2, with TRBD2 matching 13 bases. This CDR3 spans 18 amino acids. In germline, CDR1 is LGHNA, CDR2 YNFKEQ. The junction had 9 bases not matched to a gene; V was cut back by 3 bases and J by 5 bases. CDR3: CASSHEFPGLAGTGELFF. The CDR3 bases are TGTGCCAGCAGCCATGAATTTCCGGGACTAGCGGGGACCGGGGAGCTGTTTTTT.

The chain joins TRBV9 to TRBJ1-2; D might be TRBD1 (5 bases). Per the germline V gene, CDR1 is SGDLS and CDR2 is YYNGEE. CDR3 size: 13 residues. V shed 4 bases and J shed 4 bases, with 11 bases lying between them. In nucleotides, the CDR3 is TGTGCCAGCAGCTTGGGGGGATTCTATGGCTACACCTTC. It specifies CASSLGGFYGYTF. The full variable domain, with the rest looked up from reference TRBV9 and TRBJ1-2, is DSGVTQTPKHLITATGQRVTLRCSPRSGDLSVYWYQQSLDQGLQFLIQYYNGEERAKGNILERFSAQQFPDLHSELNLSSLELGDSALYFCASSLGGFYGYTFGSGTRLTVV.

As DNA, the CDR3 is TGTGCCAGCAGAGCAGTGAGCTCCTACGAGCAGTACTTC. Its protein product is CASRAVSSYEQYF. The rearrangement joins TRBV6-5 to TRBJ2-7; D unclear. The V end was cut by 6 bases, the J end by 0 bases, with 9 bases between. Germline assignment: CDR1 MNHEY and CDR2 SVGAGI. The CDR3 contains 13 residues.

CDR3 coding DNA: TGTGCCAGCAGTGGACTCCTAGCGGGCCCTTCGGGGGAGCAGTACTTC. Translation gives CASSGLLAGPSGEQYF. The V gene is TRBV25-1, the J gene TRBJ2-7, with 8 nucleotides matching TRBD2. J was trimmed by 7 bases and V by 4 bases; bases with no gene match: 15. Germline CDR1 MGHDK, CDR2 SYGVNS. The CDR3 contains 16 residues.

The rearrangement links TRBV6-5 to TRBJ2-1, with D perhaps TRBD2 (6 bases). CDR1 is MNHEY, CDR2 SVGAGI, per germline. V was shortened by 6 bases and J by 9 bases, with 12 bases between the two germline ends. The CDR3 length is 12 residues. The CDR3 DNA reads TGTGCCAGCAGGCGGGACTCAGCTGAGCAGTTCTTC. Translating gives CASRRDSAEQFF.

V and J are TRBV5-1 and TRBJ1-4; TRBD1 agrees at 9 bases. The germline gives CDR1 SGHRS, CDR2 YFSETQ. The CDR3 totals 16 residues. V shed 3 bases and J 7 bases; nucleotides not matched to a gene: 10. CDR3 sequence reads: CASSSFTGGAGEKLFF. In DNA form, the CDR3 reads TGCGCCAGCAGCTCATTTACAGGGGGCGCGGGTGAAAAACTGTTTTTT.

The V and J genes are TRBV18 and TRBJ2-3, with D possibly being TRBD1 or TRBD2 (6 bases each). V was shortened by 2 bases and J by 4 bases, with 10 bases between the two germline ends. Germline V lookup: CDR1 KGHSH, CDR2 LQKENI. The CDR3 has 14 amino acids. Here the CDR3 reads CASSPTGGPDTQYF. The CDR3 DNA follows: TGTGCCAGCTCACCAACCGGGGGCCCAGATACGCAGTATTTT. The whole variable domain, remainder taken from reference TRBV18 and TRBJ2-3, is NAGVMQNPRHLVRRRGQEARLRCSPMKGHSHVYWYRQLPEEGLKFMVYLQKENIIDESGMPKERFSAEFPKEGPSILRIQQVVRGDSAAYFCASSPTGGPDTQYFGPGTRLTVL.

J is TRBJ1-2 and V is TRBV6-2 or TRBV6-3; 7 bases are shared with TRBD1. V trimming: 5 bases; J trimming: 4 bases; junction bases outside the gene matches: 16. Germline lookup yields CDR1 MNHEY and CDR2 SVGEGT. The CDR3 loop spans 17 amino acids. The CDR3 spells CASSAGQWGLLPYGYTF. For the CDR3, the DNA is TGTGCCAGCAGTGCGGGACAGTGGGGCCTTCTGCCCTATGGCTACACCTTC.

This rearrangement joins TRBV6-5 to TRBJ1-1; TRBD1 might be the D (6 bases). V lost 0 bases and J lost 7, with 12 bases in between. From germline, CDR1 is MNHEY and CDR2 SVGAGI. The CDR3 runs 14 residues. The DNA for the CDR3 is TGTGCCAGCAGTTACTCGAGGGGGGCGAGTGAAGCTTTCTTT. Its translation: CASSYSRGASEAFF.

This CDR3 reads CASSPLAGVRVNNEQFF. The CDR3 coding sequence is TGTGCCAGCTCACCGCTAGCGGGGGTCAGGGTGAACAATGAGCAGTTCTTC. The chain couples TRBV18 to TRBJ2-1; 10 bases are a match to TRBD2. From germline, CDR1 is KGHSH and CDR2 LQKENI. This CDR3 comprises 17 residues. V was clipped by 3 bases and J by 5 bases; unmatched bases: 10. The full variable domain, rest sourced from reference TRBV18 and TRBJ2-1, is NAGVMQNPRHLVRRRGQEARLRCSPMKGHSHVYWYRQLPEEGLKFMVYLQKENIIDESGMPKERFSAEFPKEGPSILRIQQVVRGDSAAYFCASSPLAGVRVNNEQFFGPGTRLTVL.

The genes are TRBV5-1 and TRBJ2-7, with D hard to call. Germline-derived CDR1 and CDR2 are SGHRS and YFSETQ. The CDR3 is 12 residues long. V lost 4 bases and J 2 bases, leaving 7 bases between the germline ends. CDR3 DNA sequence: TGCGCCAGCAGCCTTAGCACCTACGAGCAGTACTTC. It specifies CASSLSTYEQYF.

The genes are TRBV11-3 and TRBJ1-3; D remains unclear. CDR1 is SGHNT and CDR2 is YENEEA in the germline V gene. This CDR3 has 18 residues. Trimming took off 3 bases at V and 0 bases at J, with 18 bases between the two ends. As DNA, the CDR3 is TGTGCCAGCAGCTTGGTTAGTTTTGCGGTTAACTCTGGAAACACCATATATTTT. As protein: CASSLVSFAVNSGNTIYF.

This clone was picked up one time. The gene calls are TRBV9 and TRBJ2-1; TRBD2 aligns across 14 bases. The CDR3 is made up of 20 amino acids. Per the germline V gene, CDR1 is SGDLS and CDR2 is YYNGEE. V lost 4 bases and J lost 0; bases outside the gene matches: 12. CDR3: CASSPRVGLAGGASYNEQFF. For the CDR3, the DNA is TGTGCCAGCAGCCCCCGAGTTGGACTAGCGGGGGGTGCCTCCTACAATGAGCAGTTCTTC.

CDR3 in amino acids: CASSFQETQYF. Here the CDR3 DNA reads TGTGCCAGCAGTTTTCAAGAGACCCAGTACTTC. The chain joins TRBV28 to TRBJ2-5; D is unclear. V lost 3 bases to trimming and J lost 2 bases, with 1 base between them. CDR3 length equals 11 residues. Per the germline V gene, CDR1 is MDHEN and CDR2 is SYDVKM.

The V call is TRBV6-2 or TRBV6-3, the J call TRBJ2-7, with D unclear. CDR1 and CDR2 from the germline V gene are MNHEY and SVGEGT. V dropped 5 bases and J dropped 6 bases, with 11 bases sitting between them. The CDR3 runs 12 residues. The CDR3 sequence: CASSPPLPEQYF. CDR3 DNA: TGTGCCAGCAGTCCCCCGCTGCCCGAGCAGTACTTC.

A remark on this clone: This CDR3 is also generated by other DNA sequences in the sample. The rearrangement links TRBV4-1 to TRBJ2-5; 9 bases align to TRBD2. Germline V gives CDR1 MGHRA, CDR2 YSYEKL. Trimming cost V 4 bases and J 4 bases; bases outside gene matches: 1. The CDR3 extends over 13 amino acids. The CDR3 nucleotides are TGCGCCAGCAGCCGCGGGGGGGTAGAGACCCAGTACTTC. Translation: CASSRGGVETQYF.

The CDR3 DNA reads TGTGCCAGCAGCTTGGGGACTACGAATACGCAGTATTTT. It codes for CASSLGTTNTQYF. The V and J genes are TRBV5-4 and TRBJ2-3; D may be TRBD2 (6 bases). V was pared by 0 bases and J by 7 bases, with 9 bases between. Germline V gene sequence: CDR1 SGHNT, CDR2 YYREEE (reference sequence). The CDR3 sequence is 13 residues long. Complete variable domain (other parts from reference TRBV5-4 and TRBJ2-3): ETGVTQSPTHLIKTRGQQVTLRCSSQSGHNTVSWYQQALGQGPQFIFQYYREEENGRGNFPPRFSGLQFPNYSSELNVNALELDDSALYLCASSLGTTNTQYFGPGTRLTVL.

The chain uses TRBV5-1 and TRBJ2-5; D is possibly TRBD1 (6 bases). This CDR3 has 14 residues. Germline-derived CDR1 and CDR2 are SGHRS and YFSETQ. The V end lost 0 bases, the J end lost 4 bases, and 10 bases lay between the germline ends. CDR3 DNA sequence: TGCGCCAGCAGCTTGGCTTTAGGGGGAGAGACCCAGTACTTC. Translation gives CASSLALGGETQYF.

This chain links TRBV19 with TRBJ1-6; no definite D call. The CDR3 contains 9 residues. CDR1 and CDR2 (germline): LNHDA, SQIVND (reference sequence). V was clipped by 11 bases and J by 13 bases, with 9 bases between them. The CDR3 region is CASTGPLHF. DNA of the CDR3: TGTGCCTCCACCGGGCCCCTCCACTTT. The full variable domain, its missing parts supplied by reference TRBV19 and TRBJ1-6, is DGGITQSPKYLFRKEGQNVTLSCEQNLNHDAMYWYRQDPGQGLRLIYYSQIVNDFQKGDIAEGYSVSREKKESFPLTVTSAQKNPTAFYLCASTGPLHFGNGTRLTVT.